The rows below give T cell receptor beta chains drawn from one sample of a study of blood T cell repertoires in COVID-19. Produced via immunoSEQ multiplex PCR; TCRdb's table is partial and in-frame only. This sample yields around 340,000 clones, of which approximately 83% are seen a single time; 4% to 5% belongs to the top ten. Sequencing was carried out using PBMCs or T cells enriched from blood (not recorded which). Receptors were obtained from a woman between 35 and 50 years old with acute COVID-19. CDR3s include the opening cysteine and the closing phenylalanine or tryptophan. Each record gives: D gene, V gene, clone size, J gene, CDR3 DNA, CDR3 protein. A D gene is named only where the DNA matches it firmly. Size is omitted from some rows. Given values are once, few, many or a class for expanded clones.

>-|TRBV9|-|TRBJ1-6
TGTGCCAGCAGCGTAGGGCAGGTTAATTCACCCCTCCACTTT
CASSVGQVNSPLHF
>-|TRBV3-1/TRBV3-2|-|TRBJ1-4
TGTGCCAGCCGAGGGCGCAGTCTCGATGAAAAACTGTTTTTT
CASRGRSLDEKLFF
>TRBD2|TRBV28|-|TRBJ2-2
TGTGCCAGCAGCCAGGGAGGGACCGGGGAGCTGTTTTTT
CASSQGGTGELFF
>-|TRBV5-4|once|TRBJ1-3
TGTGCCAGCAGCGTTGGAGGGGCAGCTGGAAACACCATATATTTT
CASSVGGAAGNTIYF
>-|TRBV6-2/TRBV6-3|once|TRBJ1-1
TGTGCCAGCAGTGACCCCGGGACATTACCGGACACTGAAGCTTTCTTT
CASSDPGTLPDTEAFF
>-|TRBV7-9|-|TRBJ1-1
TGTGCCAGCAGCTTATACACAGAGAACACTGAAGCTTTCTTT
CASSLYTENTEAFF
>TRBD1|TRBV15|-|TRBJ2-7
TGTGCCACCAGCAGAACCGGGACAGGGATCGACGAGCAGTACTTC
CATSRTGTGIDEQYF
>-|TRBV7-8|-|TRBJ1-2
TGTGCCAGCAGCCAACAGGACCGCATCTATGGCTACACCTTC
CASSQQDRIYGYTF
>TRBD1|TRBV6-2/TRBV6-3|-|TRBJ2-7
TGTGCCAGCAGCCCCCTACACGGACAGGGTGGAGGCGAGCAGTACTTC
CASSPLHGQGGGEQYF
>-|TRBV18|-|TRBJ2-5
TGTGCCAGCTCATTTGGTAGAACGGAGACCCAGTACTTC
CASSFGRTETQYF
>TRBD2|TRBV28|-|TRBJ2-7
TGTGCCAGCACGCTTAGCGGGCCGCCCTACGAGCAGTACTTC
CASTLSGPPYEQYF
>-|TRBV18|once|TRBJ2-1
TGTGCCAGCTCACCAGACAAGGGGAATATGTTCTTC
CASSPDKGNMFF
>-|TRBV11-2|-|TRBJ1-1
TGTGCCAGCAGCCGTCAACAACTGAACACTGAAGCTTTCTTT
CASSRQQLNTEAFF
>-|TRBV7-9|-|TRBJ1-5
TGTGCCAGCAGCTCCGCCGGCGGCATTAATCAGCCCCAGCATTTT
CASSSAGGINQPQHF
>TRBD2|TRBV6-4|-|TRBJ2-2
TGTGCCAGCAGCGTCAACGGGGGGGCCCCAAATTCGGGCACCGGGGAGCTGTTTTTT
CASSVNGGAPNSGTGELFF
>TRBD2|TRBV28|-|TRBJ2-3
TGTGCCAGCAGTTCGGGGGGACTACCCACACGAGATACGCAGTATTTT
CASSSGGLPTRDTQYF
>TRBD1|TRBV19|-|TRBJ1-6
TGTGCCAGTAGTATAGGGACAGGGGGCAATTCACCCCTCCACTTT
CASSIGTGGNSPLHF
>-|TRBV7-9|-|TRBJ2-2
TGTGCCAGCAGCTTAGGGGACTGGATATTCGGGGAGCTGTTTTTT
CASSLGDWIFGELFF
>TRBD2|TRBV7-8|-|TRBJ2-5
TGTGCCAGCAGCTTAAATAGGCTAGCGGGGGGGCAGGGGCAAGAGACCCAGTACTTC
CASSLNRLAGGQGQETQYF
>TRBD1|TRBV6-5|-|TRBJ1-1
TGTGCCAGCAGGCGGGGACAGTTGGAAGCTTTCTTT
CASRRGQLEAFF
>TRBD1|TRBV13|-|TRBJ1-6
TGTGCCAGCAGCCTCCGAGGGACCACAGGGGGAGGTTCACCCCTCCACTTT
CASSLRGTTGGGSPLHF
>-|TRBV19|-|TRBJ1-5
TGTGCCAGTAGTCCGGACAGTGCCAATCAGCCCCAGCATTTT
CASSPDSANQPQHF
>-|TRBV10-3|few|TRBJ1-5
TGTGCCATCAGAGGGGAGGGTAGCAATCAGCCCCAGCATTTT
CAIRGEGSNQPQHF
>TRBD2|TRBV5-1|once|TRBJ2-2
TGCGCCAGCAGCTTGTTGCCTAGCGGGGGGGCCGGGGAGCTGTTTTTT
CASSLLPSGGAGELFF
>TRBD1|TRBV19|few|TRBJ2-7
TGTGCCAGTAGTATGGGTCGCCAGGGGGCTTACGAGCAGTACTTC
CASSMGRQGAYEQYF
>-|TRBV28|once|TRBJ1-6
TGTGCCAGCAGTTTAAGGGGATCCGATAATTCACCCCTCCACTTT
CASSLRGSDNSPLHF
>-|TRBV29-1|-|TRBJ1-5
TGCAGCGTTGGGAGGGACCCGGGTCAGCCCCAGCATTTT
CSVGRDPGQPQHF
>-|TRBV19|once|TRBJ2-7
TGTGCCAGTAGTGCGGGGTCCGACTACGAGCAGTACTTC
CASSAGSDYEQYF
>TRBD2|TRBV28|-|TRBJ2-3
TGTGCCAGCAGTTTTGGACTAGCGGGAGGAGGTATCGATACGCAGTATTTT
CASSFGLAGGGIDTQYF
>-|TRBV11-2|-|TRBJ1-1
TGTGCCAGCAGCTTACAACAGGGAAACACTGAAGCTTTCTTT
CASSLQQGNTEAFF
>-|TRBV2|-|TRBJ1-5
TGTGCCAGCGCTTTGGGCCAGCCGAATCAGCCCCAGCATTTT
CASALGQPNQPQHF
>-|TRBV19|-|TRBJ1-5
TGTGCCAGTAGTACGACAGGAGTTCTTCAGCCCCAGCATTTT
CASSTTGVLQPQHF
>TRBD2|TRBV7-2|-|TRBJ2-2
TGTGCCAGCAGCTTATTGGGGGGGACCCAGAACACCGGGGAGCTGTTTTTT
CASSLLGGTQNTGELFF
>TRBD1|TRBV7-9|-|TRBJ2-1
TGTGCCAGCAGCGGGGGCTGGACCGGGACAGGAGACAATGAGCAGTTCTTC
CASSGGWTGTGDNEQFF
>-|TRBV9|-|TRBJ1-1
TGTGCCAGCAGCGCAGTCAACACTGAAGCTTTCTTT
CASSAVNTEAFF
>-|TRBV15|-|TRBJ2-7
TGTGCCACCAGCAGAGATCTAGGTTCCTACGAGCAGTACTTC
CATSRDLGSYEQYF
>-|TRBV9|-|TRBJ1-5
TGTGCCAGCAGCCAGTCGGGGGGGCCGGGTCAGCCCCAGCATTTT
CASSQSGGPGQPQHF
>TRBD2|TRBV18|-|TRBJ2-5
TGTGCCGCCTCGGGAGCGGGGGAGCAAGAGACCCAGTACTTC
CAASGAGEQETQYF
>TRBD1|TRBV3-1/TRBV3-2|-|TRBJ1-2
TGTGCCAGCAGCTCCCGACAGGGAAATGGCTACACCTTC
CASSSRQGNGYTF
>-|TRBV12-3/TRBV12-4|-|TRBJ2-3
TGTGCCAGCAGAAGCCTCACAGGGCTCCCGCAGTATTTT
CASRSLTGLPQYF
>-|TRBV19|once|TRBJ2-2
TGTGCCAGTAGTATTCATAACACCGGGGAGCTGTTTTTT
CASSIHNTGELFF
>-|TRBV7-8|-|TRBJ2-7
TGTGCCAGCAGCTTACGAGAGGCCAGCTCCTACGAGCAGTACTTC
CASSLREASSYEQYF
>TRBD2|TRBV19|-|TRBJ2-2
TGTGCCAGCCGCGGGAGTAGGTGGAACACCGGGGAGCTGTTTTTT
CASRGSRWNTGELFF
>-|TRBV7-9|-|TRBJ2-1
TGTGCCAGCAGCTTACACTCCGGGAGCTACAATGAGCAGTTCTTC
CASSLHSGSYNEQFF
>TRBD2|TRBV7-3|-|TRBJ2-3
TGTGCCAGCAGCCAAGGCGGGGGAGCGGATACGCAGTATTTT
CASSQGGGADTQYF
>TRBD1|TRBV5-5|-|TRBJ1-5
TGTGCCAGCAGTCGCCTGGGACAGGGGGCAGATCAGCCCCAGCATTTT
CASSRLGQGADQPQHF
>-|TRBV15|once|TRBJ2-3
TGTGCCACCGGGGAGGTCACAGATACGCAGTATTTT
CATGEVTDTQYF
>-|TRBV3-1/TRBV3-2|-|TRBJ2-5
TGTGCCAGCAGCCAGAGAGAGACCCAGTACTTC
CASSQRETQYF
>TRBD2|TRBV5-1|-|TRBJ2-7
TGCGCCAGCAGCTCGGGACTAGCGGGAGATTATTGGCAGTACTTC
CASSSGLAGDYWQYF
>-|TRBV3-1/TRBV3-2|-|TRBJ2-2
TGTGCCAGCAGCCAGGGGACTTCGAACACCGGGGAGCTGTTTTTT
CASSQGTSNTGELFF
>-|TRBV9|-|TRBJ2-3
TGTGCCAGCAGCGTAGGCAGGGGGGTGGCAGATACGCAGTATTTT
CASSVGRGVADTQYF
>-|TRBV19|-|TRBJ1-5
TGTGCCAGTAGTAGTGGACAGACAAATAGCAATCAGCCCCAGCATTTT
CASSSGQTNSNQPQHF
>-|TRBV7-2|-|TRBJ1-2
TGTGCCAGCAGCTTAATCAGGGAATATGGCTACACCTTC
CASSLIREYGYTF
>TRBD2|TRBV7-8|-|TRBJ2-3
TGTGCCAGCAGCTTACTAGCGGGACACACAGATACGCAGTATTTT
CASSLLAGHTDTQYF
>TRBD2|TRBV19|-|TRBJ2-3
TGTGCCAGTAGTATTAACGGGGGGGCCCCAGATACGCAGTATTTT
CASSINGGAPDTQYF